This record covers a single TCR beta chain. Its antigen is not identified. The CDR3 spans 17 residues. V dropped 5 bases and J dropped 0 bases, with 17 bases sitting between them. Germline V gene sequence: CDR1 SGHNT, CDR2 YENEEA. This sample is drawn from a study of lymphopenia after photon versus proton radiotherapy. Whole-study results and caveats: After lymphocyte nadir, photon-treated repertoires showed oligoclonal expansion, especially CD8+ Temra. Under photons, naive T cells and diversity fell while effector/memory populations rose. In patients who died, overall survival fell as post-nadir TCR diversity dropped more. Survival link was tested only in deceased patients; proton benefit remains a possibility.

TCRdb keeps only in-frame clones here, not all; method: immunoSEQ multiplex PCR. The sample records 35,000 to 50,000 clones, roughly 90% being singletons. The sequences come from peripheral blood, collected from a patient treated with photon-based radiotherapy. J is TRBJ1-3 and V is TRBV11-3; TRBD1 is a possible D gene (5 bases). The clonotype comes from a man in his sixties with cholangiocarcinoma. CDR3 sequence: CASSRGQTEISGNTIYF. The CDR3, as DNA: TGTGCCAGCAGCCGCGGACAAACGGAAATCTCTGGAAACACCATATATTTT.